What follows are 17 T cell receptor beta chains derived from one specimen sequenced in a study of molecular identifiers for immune sequencing clone quantification. MiXCR, applied by TCRdb to the PCR reads, yields one record per CDR3 protein. The sample lists 45,000 to 55,000 distinct CDR3 sequences, approximately 40% occurring once. The specimen was naive CD8+ T cells from blood, with Jurkat cell RNA spiked in. Documented subset: FACS-sorted CD8+CD4-CCR7+CD45RA+ naive T cells. The receptors were gathered from a human donor in good health. Some libraries in this study had Jurkat cell RNA spiked in.

This clonotype turned up a few times. The chain recombines TRBV20-1 with TRBJ2-3; 9 bases are a match to TRBD2. Germline lookup yields CDR1 DFQATT and CDR2 SNEGSKA (reference sequence). The CDR3 runs to 15 residues. The J segment lost 2 bases and the V segment lost 5 bases, leaving 8 bases of the junction unmatched. The CDR3 sequence is CSAPLTSGLTDTQYF. The CDR3 DNA sequence: TGCAGTGCTCCTCTGACTAGCGGACTCACAGATACGCAGTATTTT.

This chain links TRBV5-6 with TRBJ2-3; D is unresolved. CDR3 length: 15 amino acids. The V gene lost 0 bases and the J gene lost 2 bases, with 10 bases spanning the gap. Germline loops: CDR1 SGHDT, CDR2 YYEEEE. The CDR3 region is CASSLGVLSTDTQYF. CDR3 nucleotides: TGTGCCAGCAGCTTGGGAGTGCTTTCCACAGATACGCAGTATTTT. The full variable domain, its missing parts supplied by reference TRBV5-6 and TRBJ2-3, is DAGVTQSPTHLIKTRGQQVTLRCSPKSGHDTVSWYQQALGQGPQFIFQYYEEEERQRGNFPDRFSGHQFPNYSSELNVNALLLGDSALYLCASSLGVLSTDTQYFGPGTRLTVL.

This clonotype has a count of ten or more. V gene TRBV7-6 combines with J gene TRBJ1-3, with 8 positions matching TRBD1. The J segment lost 2 bases and the V segment lost 4 bases, leaving 1 base of the junction unmatched. Germline CDR1 is SGHVS and CDR2 is FNYEAQ. The CDR3 runs 14 residues. Written as DNA, the CDR3 is TGTGCCAGCAGCTCGACAGGGGCTGGAAACACCATATATTTT. It yields the protein CASSSTGAGNTIYF.

The V call is TRBV24-1, the J call TRBJ2-1; 9 bases agree with TRBD2. With 6 bases clipped from V and 4 bases from J, the junction kept 12 bases outside the gene matches. Germline CDR1 and CDR2: KGHDR and SFDVKD. The CDR3 loop spans 17 amino acids. The CDR3 nucleotides are TGTGCCACCAGTAGATGGGCAGCTAGCGGGGTTTACAATGAGCAGTTCTTC. The encoded protein is CATSRWAASGVYNEQFF.

This clonotype showed up just a few times. The chain is built from TRBV12-3 or TRBV12-4 and TRBJ1-6; D uncertain. V lost 9 bases to trimming and J lost 2 bases, with 8 bases between them. This CDR3 has 13 residues. CDR3 amino acids: CASSGTYNSPLHF. CDR3 nucleotides: TGTGCCAGTTCCGGGACCTATAATTCACCCCTCCACTTT.

This rearrangement joins TRBV13 to TRBJ2-5, with unresolved D. The CDR3 is 16 residues long. Per germline, CDR1 PRHDT and CDR2 FYEKMQ (reference sequence). Between the trimmed V and J ends, which lost 0 bases and 5 bases, there was a span of 16 bases. CDR3 nucleotides: TGTGCCAGCAGCTTAGGAGGGTCGCCCGTGAGGGAGACCCAGTACTTC. Translated, it gives CASSLGGSPVRETQYF.

Many counts were recorded for this clonotype. The V call is TRBV7-9, the J call TRBJ2-7; tentatively, D is TRBD2 (6 bases). V was cut by 4 bases and J by 12 bases, with 16 bases left in between. The CDR3 extends over 12 amino acids. Germline CDR1 reads SEHNR; CDR2 reads FQNEAQ (reference sequence). CDR3 coding DNA: TGTGCCAGCAGCTCGGGGCGAGAGGAGGGGTACTTC. Amino acids: CASSSGREEGYF.

Worth noting for this clonotype: This may be a read error: a much more frequent sequence differs by one nucleotide. The chain joins TRBV6-6 to TRBJ2-7; 7 bases align to TRBD2. This CDR3 region has 12 residues. Germline V CDR1 and CDR2: MNHNY, SVGAGI (reference sequence). The CDR3, as DNA: TGTGCCAGCAGCCGGGGGGACTACGAGCAGTGCTTC. This gives the protein CASSRGDYEQCF.

The table lists this clonotype with a few counts. The chain carries TRBV27 and TRBJ2-5; TRBD1 matches 7 bases. Trimming took 2 bases from V and 2 from J; bases not matched to a gene: 5. Germline values: CDR1 MNHEY, CDR2 SMNVEV (reference sequence). CDR3 length: 15 amino acids. Here the CDR3 DNA reads TGTGCCAGCAGTTTACACAGGGGAAGGCAAGAGACCCAGTACTTC. Translating it yields CASSLHRGRQETQYF.

Remarks on this clonotype: The junction shows a germline mismatch at one end, possibly a read error. The genes are TRBV20-1 and TRBJ2-1, with 8 bases fitting TRBD2. The CDR3 is 14 amino acids. Per germline, CDR1 DFQATT and CDR2 SNEGSKA (reference sequence). The CDR3 reads CSVRDTSGYKEQFF. CDR3 DNA: TGCAGTGTCAGGGACACTAGCGGATACAAAGAGCAGTTCTTC.

Points on this clonotype: The junction departs from the called germline gene at one end, perhaps through a read error. Here the CDR3 reads CASSLSGNSPLLF. For the CDR3, the DNA is TGCGCCAGCAGCTTGTCGGGGAATTCACCCCTCCTCTTT. J is TRBJ1-6 and V is TRBV5-1, with D uncertain. This CDR3 spans 13 amino acids. The V gene's germline CDR1 is SGHRS and CDR2 YFSETQ.

This clonotype was found many times. The chain employs TRBV9 and TRBJ2-3; TRBD2 matches at 8 bases. The CDR3 runs to 16 residues. The germline V gene encodes CDR1 SGDLS and CDR2 YYNGEE. V dropped 0 bases and J dropped 1; count of bases not matched to a gene: 4. The CDR3 DNA reads as TGTGCCAGCAGCGTAGCCGGAGCGGGGGGCACAGATACGCAGTATTTT. It codes for CASSVAGAGGTDTQYF.

This clonotype was seen many times. The genes are TRBV28 and TRBJ2-7; 14 bases align to TRBD2. The junction had 11 bases not matched to a gene; V was cut back by 3 bases and J by 7 bases. The CDR3 is 17 residues long. Per germline, CDR1 MDHEN and CDR2 SYDVKM. The CDR3 DNA reads as TGTGCCAGCAGTTTCTCTCGACTAGCGGGAGGGCCGCAAGAGCAGTACTTC. Translation gives CASSFSRLAGGPQEQYF.

The rearrangement links TRBV20-1 to TRBJ2-2; 8 bases match TRBD1. Germline values: CDR1 DFQATT, CDR2 SNEGSKA (reference sequence). With V trimmed by 5 bases and J by 6 bases, 5 bases remained unmatched. The CDR3 sequence is 13 residues long. For the CDR3, the DNA is TGCAGTGCTCGAGGACAGGGTGCCGGGGAGCTGTTTTTT. This sequence encodes CSARGQGAGELFF.

This clonotype was observed many times. J is TRBJ2-6 and V is TRBV5-4; 10 bases align to TRBD1. This CDR3 has 16 amino acids. From germline, CDR1 is SGHNT and CDR2 YYREEE (reference sequence). The V gene end was trimmed by 5 bases and the J gene end by 2 bases; junction bases not matched to a gene: 4. The CDR3 protein is CASRLDRGPGANVLTF. In nucleotides, the CDR3 is TGTGCCAGCAGGCTTGACAGGGGGCCTGGGGCCAACGTCCTGACTTTC.

As to this clonotype: One base away lies a much larger clone, so this may be a sequencing read error. The chain uses TRBV9 and TRBJ2-1, with 7 bases identical to TRBD2. The CDR3 is 15 amino acids. In germline, CDR1 is SGDLS, CDR2 YYNGEE. After removal of 0 bases from V and 8 bases from J, the junction contained 8 bases not matched to a gene. CDR3 DNA sequence: TGTGCCAGCAGCGTAGTGGGACTACCCGAGGATGAGCAGTTCTTC. Its protein is CASSVVGLPEDEQFF.

This clonotype has a count of ten or more. This rearrangement joins TRBV27 to TRBJ2-3; 7 positions agree with TRBD1. Germline values: CDR1 MNHEY, CDR2 SMNVEV (reference sequence). The V and J ends lost 1 base and 6 bases, in that order; junction bases with no gene match: 1. The CDR3 has 13 amino acids. The CDR3 region has the DNA TGTGCCAGCAGTTTATGGGGACAGGATACGCAGTATTTT. Its translation: CASSLWGQDTQYF.